The 12 T cell receptor beta chains below come from one sample, sequenced in a study of T-cell reconstitution after alpha-beta-depleted transplantation in children. The TCRbeta library was prepared with unique molecular identifiers. TCRdb passed the PCR reads through MiXCR, listing each CDR3 protein once. The data contain 200,000 to 250,000 distinct CDR3 sequences, approximately 10% of them singletons. The sample consisted of PBMCs, taken before TCRalphabeta/CD19-depleted stem cell transplant. The receptors come from a child younger than two with acute myeloid leukemia, due to receive a stem cell transplant.

At least ten counts were recorded for this clonotype. The chain employs TRBV10-3 and TRBJ2-2, with D possibly matching TRBD2 (7 bases). Germline CDR1 reads ENHRY; CDR2 reads SYGVKD. The CDR3 is 16 residues long. V was cut by 5 bases and J by 4 bases, with 17 bases left in between. CDR3 sequence reads: CAISTGGQLRTGELFF. The DNA of the CDR3 is TGTGCCATCAGTACGGGGGGACAACTCCGCACCGGGGAGCTGTTTTTT.

This clonotype was seen repeatedly, ten times or more. This chain joins TRBV20-1 and TRBJ2-6; 9 positions agree with TRBD1. CDR1 is DFQATT and CDR2 is SNEGSKA in the germline V gene (reference sequence). The CDR3 extends over 16 amino acids. J gave up 1 base and V 7 bases, and 8 bases lay outside the gene matches. The CDR3 here is CSGVGQGYSGANVLTF. CDR3 DNA sequence: TGCAGTGGGGTGGGACAGGGATATTCTGGGGCCAACGTCCTGACTTTC.

The genes are TRBV11-2 and TRBJ2-1; D may be TRBD1 (5 bases). The germline CDR1 and CDR2 sequences are SGHAT and FQNNGV. The CDR3 totals 15 residues. The V end was cut by 1 base, the J end by 3 bases, with 10 bases between. The CDR3 loop reads CASSLGTPGYNEQFF. The CDR3 nucleotides read TGTGCCAGCAGCTTAGGGACACCAGGCTACAATGAGCAGTTCTTC.

Many counts were recorded for this clonotype. This sequence joins TRBV27 and TRBJ2-7; D possibly corresponds to TRBD1 (6 bases). CDR1 MNHEY and CDR2 SMNVEV come from the germline V gene (reference sequence). The CDR3 runs 13 residues. Trimming removed 5 bases from V and 7 bases from J, with 15 bases in between. CDR3: CASSGTGMKEQYF. For the CDR3, the DNA is TGTGCCAGCAGTGGTACAGGGATGAAGGAGCAGTACTTC.

The J gene is TRBJ2-2, the V gene TRBV28; 7 positions agree with TRBD1. The germline V gene has CDR1 MDHEN and CDR2 SYDVKM. The CDR3 runs 18 residues. The V and J ends lost 6 bases and 3 bases, in that order; junction bases with no gene match: 16. The CDR3 coding sequence is TGTGCCAGCAGACCCAGTATAGGGGACAGCCAATACACCGGGGAGCTGTTTTTT. Amino acids: CASRPSIGDSQYTGELFF.

Turning to this clonotype: This may be a read error: a much more frequent sequence differs by one nucleotide. The chain couples TRBV20-1 to TRBJ2-5, with 9 bases identical to TRBD2. This CDR3 region has 15 residues. Germline V gene lookup returns CDR1 DFQATT and CDR2 SNEGSKA (reference sequence). Trimming took 0 bases from V and 9 from J; bases not matched to a gene: 11. The CDR3 DNA sequence: TGCAGTGCTAGAGATCCCACTAGCGGGTGGGAGGCCCAGTACTTC. Amino acids: CSARDPTSGWEAQYF.

The chain combines TRBV6-2 or TRBV6-3 with TRBJ2-1, with D perhaps matching TRBD1 or TRBD2 (5 bases each). The CDR3 loop spans 15 amino acids. Germline V lookup: CDR1 MNHEY, CDR2 SVGEGT. Trimming removed 6 bases from V and 6 bases from J, with 18 bases in between. CDR3: CASSSPSTGTNEQFF. CDR3 nucleotide sequence: TGTGCCAGCAGCTCACCCTCCACGGGGACCAATGAGCAGTTCTTC.

At least ten counts were recorded for this clonotype. The V gene is TRBV2, the J gene TRBJ1-5; 9 bases map to TRBD1. CDR1 and CDR2 from the germline V gene are SNHLY and FYNNEI. The junction had 5 bases not matched to a gene; V was cut back by 2 bases and J by 6 bases. The CDR3 has 15 amino acids. This chain's CDR3 is CASSELQGASQPQHF. In DNA, the CDR3 is TGTGCCAGCAGTGAACTACAGGGGGCTAGTCAGCCCCAGCATTTT.

This chain links TRBV20-1 with TRBJ2-2; 12 positions match TRBD2. The junction had 3 bases not matched to a gene; V was cut back by 1 base and J by 0 bases. The CDR3 runs 17 residues. Germline loops: CDR1 DFQATT, CDR2 SNEGSKA (reference sequence). The DNA for the CDR3 is TGCAGTGCTAGAGGGACTAGCGGGACCGCGAACACCGGGGAGCTGTTTTTT. It yields the protein CSARGTSGTANTGELFF.

This clonotype has a count of ten or more. This rearrangement joins TRBV2 to TRBJ2-3; D call uncertain. In germline, CDR1 is SNHLY, CDR2 FYNNEI. The V end was cut by 5 bases, the J end by 7 bases, with 7 bases between. The CDR3 has 11 amino acids. The CDR3 is CASSYANTQYF. CDR3 DNA sequence: TGTGCCAGCAGTTACGCGAATACGCAGTATTTT.

This clonotype was counted ten times or more. J is TRBJ2-2 and V is TRBV9; the D is unclear. The CDR3 is 13 amino acids. V lost 4 bases, J lost 5 bases, and 9 bases lay in between. Looked up from germline, CDR1 is SGDLS and CDR2 is YYNGEE. CDR3 region: CASSLLETGELFF. The CDR3 DNA reads TGTGCCAGCAGCCTCCTCGAGACCGGGGAGCTGTTTTTT.

This clonotype showed up many times. J is TRBJ2-1 and V is TRBV7-2; TRBD2 matches 8 bases. Germline trimming cut 3 bases from V and 4 bases from J; bases unmatched to any gene: 8. Germline V gives CDR1 SGHTA, CDR2 FQGNSA. This CDR3 has 16 amino acids. The DNA for the CDR3 is TGTGCCAGCAGCTTGGCCTTAGCGGGAACTTACAATGAGCAGTTCTTC. This sequence encodes CASSLALAGTYNEQFF.